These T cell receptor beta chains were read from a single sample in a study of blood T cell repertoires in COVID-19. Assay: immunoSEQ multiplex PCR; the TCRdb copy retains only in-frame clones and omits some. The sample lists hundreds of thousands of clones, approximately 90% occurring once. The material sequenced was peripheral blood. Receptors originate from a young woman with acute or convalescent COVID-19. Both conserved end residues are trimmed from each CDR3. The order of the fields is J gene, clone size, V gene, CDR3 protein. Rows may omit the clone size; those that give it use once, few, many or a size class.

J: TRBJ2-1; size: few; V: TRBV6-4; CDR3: ASSDSASGGAGEQF
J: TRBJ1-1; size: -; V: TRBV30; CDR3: AWTPGGAGNEAF
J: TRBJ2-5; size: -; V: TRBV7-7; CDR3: ASSLVGSGGETQY
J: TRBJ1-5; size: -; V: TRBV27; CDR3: ASSRGQDGSQPQH
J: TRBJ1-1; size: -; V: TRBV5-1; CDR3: ASSSGRQGGESGTEAF
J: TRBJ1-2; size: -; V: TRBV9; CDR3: ASSGGNGYT
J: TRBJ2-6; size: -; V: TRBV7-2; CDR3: ASSLVFFGEGANVLT
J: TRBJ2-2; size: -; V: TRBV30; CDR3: AWRGNRDTGELF
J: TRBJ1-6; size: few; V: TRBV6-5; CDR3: ASSYSIGRGNSPLH
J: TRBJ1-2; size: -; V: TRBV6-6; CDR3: ASSRRRDYGYT
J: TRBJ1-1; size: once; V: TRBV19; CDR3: ASILGQGNTEAF
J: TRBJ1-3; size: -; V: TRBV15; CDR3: ATSVVRWGAIY
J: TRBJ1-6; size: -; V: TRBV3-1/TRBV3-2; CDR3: ASSQVGTLSYNSPLH
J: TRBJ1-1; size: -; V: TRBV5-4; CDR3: AGTSTVNTEAF
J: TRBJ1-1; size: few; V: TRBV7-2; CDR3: ASSWWQKNTEAF
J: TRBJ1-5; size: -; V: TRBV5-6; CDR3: ASSSRGTNQPQH
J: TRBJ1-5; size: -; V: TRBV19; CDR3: ASRTGTGSYQPQH
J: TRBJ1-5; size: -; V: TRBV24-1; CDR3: ATSDFRTVLGPYSNQPQH
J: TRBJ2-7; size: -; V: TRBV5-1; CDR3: ASSLGGTGTASSYEQY
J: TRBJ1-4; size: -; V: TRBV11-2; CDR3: ASSLLGQGNEKLF